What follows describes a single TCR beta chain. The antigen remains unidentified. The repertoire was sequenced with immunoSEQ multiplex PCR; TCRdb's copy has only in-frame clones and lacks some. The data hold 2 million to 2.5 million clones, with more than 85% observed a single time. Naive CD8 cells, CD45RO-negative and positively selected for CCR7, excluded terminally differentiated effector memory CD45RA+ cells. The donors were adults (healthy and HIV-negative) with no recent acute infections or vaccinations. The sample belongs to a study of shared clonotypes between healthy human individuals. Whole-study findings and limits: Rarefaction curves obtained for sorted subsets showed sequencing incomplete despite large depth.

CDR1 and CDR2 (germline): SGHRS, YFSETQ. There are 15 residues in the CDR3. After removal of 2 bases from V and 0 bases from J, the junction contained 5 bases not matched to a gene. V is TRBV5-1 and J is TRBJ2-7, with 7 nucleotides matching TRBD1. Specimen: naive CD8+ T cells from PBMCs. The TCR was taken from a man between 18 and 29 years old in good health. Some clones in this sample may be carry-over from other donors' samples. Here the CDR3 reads CASSLQGTASYEQYF. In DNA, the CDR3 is TGCGCCAGCAGCTTACAAGGGACAGCCTCCTACGAGCAGTACTTC.